This TCR beta chain was sequenced in a study of T cell repertoires in cytomegalovirus infection. The CDR3 totals 18 residues. Germline assignment: CDR1 PRHDT and CDR2 FYEKMQ (reference sequence). The V and J ends lost 4 bases and 0 bases, in that order; junction bases with no gene match: 14. In regard to this clonotype: Its antigen is unknown.

TCRdb analysed the reads with MiXCR anew, one entry per CDR3 protein. The data hold 50,000 or so distinct CDR3 sequences, with 20% to 25% observed a single time. The sequencing sample was made of PBMCs, sequenced either directly or after in vitro stimulation (not recorded which). V gene TRBV13 combines with J gene TRBJ2-7; 8 bases map to TRBD2. This TCR came from a human donor in good health (CMV status not recorded). Some clones in this sample may be carry-over from other donors' samples. DNA of the CDR3: TGTGCCAGCAGCTCCTCCCAACCGGGACTAGATAGCTCCTACGAGCAGTACTTC. Protein: CASSSSQPGLDSSYEQYF.